The present T cell receptor beta chain was sequenced within a study of blood T cell repertoires in COVID-19 (dated by TCRdb to about 2020). A note on the overall study: Samples covering the acute and convalescent phases of COVID-19 were provided by collaborators in the United States, Italy and Spain. The samples were drawn from the first 160 participants of the ongoing ImmuneRACE study and from 1,254 subjects provided by 6 global collaborators. The material from the prospective study consisted of cDNA or gDNA derived from T cells, B-cell-depleted T cells, or PBMCs. Nearly every sample came with metadata listing a de-identified subject ID, COVID-19 status, age in years and sex. Subjects who had been exposed to COVID-19, were actively infected with it, or had recovered from it provided the deeply sampled blood TCRbeta repertoires that made up the dataset. A freely available public database, intended as a resource for researchers studying the immune response to SARS-CoV-2, is where the repertoires were released. Where available, HLA class I and class II types were obtained from metadata supplied by the sample provider rather than from assay-based typing.

The immunoSEQ Assay, a bias-controlled multiplex PCR, was used to amplify TCRbeta CDR3 regions from genomic DNA. The original pipeline was this. The number of nucleated cells in each sample was estimated from the amplification of reference gene primers within the assay. To quantify the absolute abundance of each unique TCRbeta CDR3 rearrangement, sequence reads were collapsed and filtered. For each sample, productive Simpson clonality was calculated by taking the square root of Simpson's diversity index across productive rearrangements. As stored in TCRdb, this immuneACCESS dataset retains in-frame rearrangements with V and J assigned. A fraction of the clones does not appear; measured against another copy, unresolved V genes explain less than half of the discrepancy, and the remainder lacks a known reason. D and trimming come from the DNA, and the V and J calls and clone size come from that table. The sample includes roughly 290,000 clones, with around nine tenths observed a single time. Together, the top ten hold approximately 12% of the sample.

As regards this clone: Its recognized antigen is unknown. Base qualities are not at hand, and no much larger clone is one base apart.

The collaborating institutions used their own protocols to collect whole blood in K2EDTA tubes. For TCRbeta analysis, collaborator samples were shipped as frozen whole blood, as isolated PBMCs, or as DNA extracted from either sample type. V is trimmed back by 6 bases and J by 5 bases, and the junction contains 7 bases that no gene match accounts for. The cysteine opens and the phenylalanine closes a CDR3 of 14 amino acids. The sequence is cut down to CDR3 DNA, 42 bases in frame from base 1. The germline V gene (reference sequence) provides CDR1 LNHDA and CDR2 SQIVND. Overall study results and their limits: Clinical and demographic metadata were provided uncurated, with the amount varying by source and participant.

The source material was peripheral blood. The chain is made from TRBV19 and TRBJ2-1, with 7 bases in between that match TRBD1. This sequence originates from a woman aged 55-69 years with acute or convalescent COVID-19. The CDR3 region: CASRRGPSDNEQFF. The DNA sequence is TGTGCCAGTAGGAGGGGGCCTTCTGACAATGAGCAGTTCTTC.